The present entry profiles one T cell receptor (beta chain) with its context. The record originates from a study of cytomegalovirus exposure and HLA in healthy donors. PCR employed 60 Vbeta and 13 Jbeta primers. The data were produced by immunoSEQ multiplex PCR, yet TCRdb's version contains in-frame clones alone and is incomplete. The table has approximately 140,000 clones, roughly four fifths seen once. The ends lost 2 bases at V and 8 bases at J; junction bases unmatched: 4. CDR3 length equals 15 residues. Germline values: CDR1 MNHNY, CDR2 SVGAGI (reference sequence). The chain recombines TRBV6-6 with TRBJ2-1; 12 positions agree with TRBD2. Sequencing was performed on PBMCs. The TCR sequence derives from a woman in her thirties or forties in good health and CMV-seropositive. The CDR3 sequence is CASSYPASGRDEQFF. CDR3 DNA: TGTGCCAGCAGTTACCCGGCTAGCGGGAGGGATGAGCAGTTCTTC.